A selection of T cell receptor beta chains follows, all from one sample in a study of beta chain features in type 1 diabetes. Method: immunoSEQ multiplex PCR; TCRdb's copy keeps in-frame clones and lacks some. The table records hundreds of thousands of clones, roughly 12% of them present only once. Sequences were obtained from naive CD4+ T cells from blood. The receptors were gathered from a man aged 18 to 29 in good health. The CDR3 runs from the conserved cysteine through the conserved F or W. A D gene is named only where the DNA matches it firmly.

d_call v_call cdr3_aa
. TRBV18 CASSEHAIGSVTGELFF
TRBD2 TRBV28 CASSLSQRGLNEQFF
. TRBV7-2 CASSLGANEQFF
TRBD1 TRBV7-9 CASSQTRAGTDYF
TRBD2 TRBV19 CASSILAGGADTQYF
. TRBV10-3 CAISEYRETYEQYF
. TRBV7-9 CASSLADQGFYGYTF
. TRBV30 CAWSELSYNEQFF
. TRBV7-2 CASSSLGPYGETQYF
TRBD2 TRBV19 CASSEGLVQETQYF
. TRBV4-2 CASSQPNTETGYTF
TRBD1 TRBV27 CASSFTIPGQDYEQYF
TRBD2 TRBV9 CASSVGGRASYEQYF
. TRBV7-6 CASSFTVYNEQFF
TRBD1 TRBV29-1 CSVEDLEQGGGEQYF
. TRBV27 CASSLSGGIYEQYF
. TRBV9 CASSVAGVGNEQFF
. TRBV5-1 CASSLGGESNQPQHF
. TRBV7-2 CASSRGQNTEAFF
. TRBV2 CASGPGRTGELFF
TRBD2 TRBV27 CASSLTQGTRGSETQYF
TRBD2 TRBV7-8 CASRAGTSGYNEQFF
. TRBV6-5 CASSYGRNTGELFF
. TRBV7-2 CASSLGPNSYEQYF
. TRBV7-9 CASSTHSGGFYNSPLHF
TRBD1 TRBV4-1 CASSQVWDSYEQYF
TRBD1 TRBV4-2 CASSHAGGPNGYTF
. TRBV4-2 CASSQDRKQFAGELFF
. TRBV28 CASSPGRAHNYGYTF
TRBD1 TRBV30 CAWSEWQGAHSDTQYF
. TRBV7-2 CASSFLAETETQYF
TRBD1 TRBV19 CASNLRDRGYNEQFF
TRBD1 TRBV28 CASRNSGQGAYEQYF
. TRBV7-9 CASSFVVSGGSTTDTQYF
TRBD1 TRBV7-9 CASSLEGTVIGEYEQYF
. TRBV30 CAWSFRTGRTEAFF
. TRBV29-1 CSVEDPGRPYLYNEQFF
. TRBV28 CASSFLRTGELFF
TRBD1 TRBV11-3 CASSLGVTGSTDTQYF
TRBD1 TRBV9 CASSVATGGLYEQYF
. TRBV7-9 CASSLEGGTVSYEQYF
TRBD1 TRBV13 CASSLGYRGRPTQYF
TRBD1 TRBV4-1 CASSLGQGAGETQYF
. TRBV28 CASSPLADEQFF
. TRBV4-3 CASSQGRHYVTDTQYF
. TRBV7-9 CASSLASSAPPGDQETQYF
. TRBV7-8 CASSRSISLEKLFF
. TRBV15 CAIRAKTNTGELFF
. TRBV11-2 CASSPRQNQETQYF
TRBD2 TRBV4-2 CASRTGLAGTTDTQYF
TRBD1 TRBV10-3 CAITTLPDRGNYGYTF
. TRBV19 CASSGPGVGNSPLHF
TRBD1 TRBV30 CAWSFLSPDRGTQYF
. TRBV6-6 CASSSPLHGDTQYF
. TRBV5-1 CASTFGKAREQYF
TRBD1 TRBV11-2 CASSLSGPGTGNYGYTF
. TRBV27 CASNSLRMNTEAFF
. TRBV28 CASSLPGGTEAFF
TRBD2 TRBV10-3 CAISAVAGGPSAYNEQFF
. TRBV5-5 CASSLADTQYF